This TCR beta chain comes out of a study of T-cell memory formation after mild COVID-19. Study-level results: Day 37-peaking second-wave clones had unconfirmed SARS-CoV-2 specificity. Memory sampled before infection contained some responding clones, suggesting cross-reactive memory joined. Researchers report contracting CD4+ clones mostly in CM and EM, with CD8+ clones in EMRA.

Constant-segment primers were used for 5'RACE, and the resulting TCR alpha and TCR beta cDNA libraries carried sample barcodes and UMIs. TCRdb re-called the 5' RACE reads with MiXCR, one entry per CDR3 protein. The sample holds 280,000 or so distinct CDR3 sequences, 7.5% to 9.5% seen once. CDR3 size: 13 residues. Trimming shortened V by 5 bases and J by 6 bases, and 14 bases separated the two germline ends. This clonotype was picked up many times. Its antigen is unknown. This clonotype was obtained from a man younger than 35 who had mild COVID-19 (a few samples of this study predate the infection). Cell type and time point are not known. V usage is TRBV12-3 or TRBV12-4 and J usage is TRBJ2-7; D perhaps matches TRBD1 (5 bases). The sequenced material came from PBMCs or a T cell subset sorted from them (not recorded which). CDR3 sequence: CASSGEAGLEQYV. The CDR3 DNA reads as TGTGCCAGCAGTGGAGAGGCAGGGCTCGAGCAGTACGTC.